This entry features one T cell receptor (beta chain) sequence. Antigen specificity is unknown. The record originates from a study of PD-1 blockade in classical Hodgkin lymphoma. Study findings and constraints: Newly diagnosed patients had baseline TCR diversity that was reportedly lower than that of healthy donors. Later analyses included only patients treated at least 1 year post-ASCT.

Time point specified: cycle 4 day 1 (C4D1), after about 6 weeks of nivolumab. Every patient experienced relapse after autologous stem cell transplantation, and brentuximab vedotin exposure varied. Magnetic negative selection purified CD4+ T cells from thawed PBMCs. Classification of best responses gave complete response, partial response or progressive disease. Profiling relied on immunoSEQ multiplex PCR, and the TCRdb table lists in-frame clones only, not all of them. The table records tens of thousands of clones, roughly 80% of them present only once. The sequencing used CD4+ T cells from blood, collected before the fourth cycle of nivolumab. This receptor was obtained from a human donor with classical Hodgkin lymphoma.

The CDR3 coding sequence is TGCGCCAGCAGCTTCGCAGGGGGGCCAGATACGCAGTATTTT. It yields the protein CASSFAGGPDTQYF. V usage is TRBV5-1 and J usage is TRBJ2-3, with a weak D call TRBD1 (7 bases). CDR1 and CDR2 (germline): SGHRS, YFSETQ. The CDR3 length is 14 residues. Deletions cut 2 bases from V and 4 bases from J, with 11 bases between. Full variable domain (outside the CDR3, taken from reference TRBV5-1 and TRBJ2-3): KAGVTQTPRYLIKTRGQQVTLSCSPISGHRSVSWYQQTPGQGLQFLFEYFSETQRNKGNFPGRFSGRQFSNSRSEMNVSTLELGDSALYLCASSFAGGPDTQYFGPGTRLTVL.